The 7 T cell receptor beta chains below were found in one sample sequenced in a study of shared clonotypes between healthy human individuals. Profiled with immunoSEQ multiplex PCR; TCRdb holds only in-frame clones, not every one. Of some 470,000 clones listed, around 80% are singletons. Material: PBMCs. The receptors originated from a woman aged 35 to 49 in good health. Some clones in this sample may be carry-over from other donors' samples.

The CDR3 region is CSGAATSGNTIYF. The CDR3 DNA reads TGCAGCGGGGCAGCTACCTCTGGAAACACCATATATTTT. This chain uses TRBV29-1 with TRBJ1-3; no firm D call. Trimming cost V 7 bases and J 0 bases, with 10 bases left between them. This CDR3 is built from 13 residues. The germline gives CDR1 SQVTM, CDR2 ANQGSEA.

V and J are TRBV10-3 and TRBJ2-2, with a weak D call TRBD1 (5 bases). Deletions cut 9 bases from V and 4 bases from J, with 12 bases between. Germline loops: CDR1 ENHRY, CDR2 SYGVKD. The CDR3 consists of 13 residues. DNA of the CDR3: TGTGCCATAGAACAGGAAATCACCGGGGAGCTGTTTTTT. Residues: CAIEQEITGELFF.

The chain recombines TRBV6-4 with TRBJ1-5; the D gene is possibly TRBD1 (6 bases). This CDR3 has 13 residues. The ends were cut back, 4 bases at V and 4 bases at J, with 8 bases in the middle. The germline CDR1 and CDR2 sequences are MRHNA and SNTAGT. The chain's CDR3 is CASSGTANQPQHF. DNA for the CDR3: TGTGCCAGCAGTGGGACAGCAAATCAGCCCCAGCATTTT.

The gene calls are TRBV28 and TRBJ2-3; TRBD2 might be the D (6 bases). Trimming removed 5 bases at V and 0 bases at J, with 15 bases between. CDR1 and CDR2 from the germline V gene are MDHEN and SYDVKM. The CDR3 is 16 amino acids. CDR3 loop: CASSPLRGTSTDTQYF. The CDR3 DNA reads as TGTGCCAGCAGTCCCCTACGCGGGACTAGCACAGATACGCAGTATTTT.

In the case of this clone: The CDR3 end shows no conserved phenylalanine or tryptophan, and so a read error is likely. The chain links TRBV30 to TRBJ1-2, with D perhaps matching TRBD1 (6 bases). CDR1 GTSNPN and CDR2 SVGIG come from the germline V gene (reference sequence). The CDR3 is 14 residues long. Trimming shortened V by 5 bases and J by 7 bases, and 20 bases separated the two germline ends. CDR3 loop: CAWGGPRTKAGYTL. The CDR3 region has the DNA TGTGCCTGGGGGGGGCCGAGGACAAAGGCTGGCTACACCCTC.

DNA of the CDR3: TGTGCCAGCCGGGGACAGCCTAAGGAGCAGTACTTC. It specifies CASRGQPKEQYF. The gene calls are TRBV10-3 and TRBJ2-7; TRBD1 agrees at 7 bases. The CDR3 sequence is 12 residues long. Germline assignment: CDR1 ENHRY and CDR2 SYGVKD. The ends lost 10 bases at V and 7 bases at J; junction bases unmatched: 10.

CDR3 DNA sequence: TGTGCCAGCACCCCCGGGGACAGGCCCTACGAGCAGTACTTC. Translated: CASTPGDRPYEQYF. The chain carries TRBV28 and TRBJ2-7; 8 bases align to TRBD1. The CDR3 runs 14 residues. V gave up 7 bases and J gave up 2 bases; unmatched junction bases: 7. Germline V lookup: CDR1 MDHEN, CDR2 SYDVKM.